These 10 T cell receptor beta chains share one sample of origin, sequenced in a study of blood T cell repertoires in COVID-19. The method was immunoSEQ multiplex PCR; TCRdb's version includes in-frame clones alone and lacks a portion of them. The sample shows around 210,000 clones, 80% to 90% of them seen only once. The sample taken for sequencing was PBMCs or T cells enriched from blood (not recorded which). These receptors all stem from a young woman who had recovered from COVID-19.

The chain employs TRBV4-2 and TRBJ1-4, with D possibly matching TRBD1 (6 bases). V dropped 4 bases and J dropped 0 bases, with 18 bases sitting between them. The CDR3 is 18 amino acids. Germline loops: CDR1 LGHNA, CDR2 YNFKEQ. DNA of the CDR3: TGTGCCAGCAGCCCTAGGGGGGGCAGTAAGGCAACTAATGAAAAACTGTTTTTT. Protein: CASSPRGGSKATNEKLFF.

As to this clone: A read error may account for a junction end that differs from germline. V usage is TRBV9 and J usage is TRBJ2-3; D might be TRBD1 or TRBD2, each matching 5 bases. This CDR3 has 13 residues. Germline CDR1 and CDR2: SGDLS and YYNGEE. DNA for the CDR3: TGTGCCAGCAGGGTAGAGGGGTCTGATACGCAGTATTTT. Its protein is CASRVEGSDTQYF. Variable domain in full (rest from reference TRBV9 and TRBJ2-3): DSGVTQTPKHLITATGQRVTLRCSPRSGDLSVYWYQQSLDQGLQFLIQYYNGEERAKGNILERFSAQQFPDLHSELNLSSLELGDSALYFCASRVEGSDTQYFGPGTRLTVL.

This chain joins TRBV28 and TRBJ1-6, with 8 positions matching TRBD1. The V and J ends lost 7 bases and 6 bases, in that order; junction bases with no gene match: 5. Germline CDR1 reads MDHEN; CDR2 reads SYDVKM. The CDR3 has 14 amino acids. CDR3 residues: CASNSGGINSPLHF. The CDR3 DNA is TGTGCCAGCAACTCAGGGGGCATTAATTCACCCCTCCACTTT.

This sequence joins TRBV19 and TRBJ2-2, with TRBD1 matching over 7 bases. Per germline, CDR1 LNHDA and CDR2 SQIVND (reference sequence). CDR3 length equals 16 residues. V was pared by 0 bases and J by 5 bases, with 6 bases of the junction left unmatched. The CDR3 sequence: CASSIEGGAWTGELFF. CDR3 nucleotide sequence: TGTGCCAGTAGTATAGAAGGGGGCGCATGGACCGGGGAGCTGTTTTTT.

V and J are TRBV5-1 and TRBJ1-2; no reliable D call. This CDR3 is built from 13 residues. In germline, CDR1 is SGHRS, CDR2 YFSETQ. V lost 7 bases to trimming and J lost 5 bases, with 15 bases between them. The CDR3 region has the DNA TGCGCCAGCGGAGAAGTTGGTCTATATGGCTACACCTTC. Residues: CASGEVGLYGYTF.

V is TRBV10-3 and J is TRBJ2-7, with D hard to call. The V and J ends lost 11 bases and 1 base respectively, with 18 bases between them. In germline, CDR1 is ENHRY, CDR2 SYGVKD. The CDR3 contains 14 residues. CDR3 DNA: TGTGCCGCCCAGGTACGGCTTCAGTCCTACGAGCAGTACTTC. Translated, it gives CAAQVRLQSYEQYF.

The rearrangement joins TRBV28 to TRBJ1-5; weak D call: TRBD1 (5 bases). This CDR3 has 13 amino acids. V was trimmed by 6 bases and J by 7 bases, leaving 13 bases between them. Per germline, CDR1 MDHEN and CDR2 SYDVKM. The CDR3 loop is CASSPWGEQPQHF. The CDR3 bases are TGTGCCAGCAGCCCTTGGGGGGAGCAGCCCCAGCATTTT.

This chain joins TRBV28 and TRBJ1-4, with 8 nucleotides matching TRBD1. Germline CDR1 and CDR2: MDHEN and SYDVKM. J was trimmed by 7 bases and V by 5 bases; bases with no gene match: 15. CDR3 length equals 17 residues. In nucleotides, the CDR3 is TGTGCCAGCAGTATGAGAGGCCGACAGGGGAACGGTGAAAAACTGTTTTTT. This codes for CASSMRGRQGNGEKLFF.

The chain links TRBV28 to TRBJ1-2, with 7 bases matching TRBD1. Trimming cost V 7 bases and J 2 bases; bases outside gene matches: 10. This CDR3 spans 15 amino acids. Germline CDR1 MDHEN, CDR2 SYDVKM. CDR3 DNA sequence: TGTGCCAGCATCTCCCCGACAGGGTCAAACTATGGCTACACCTTC. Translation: CASISPTGSNYGYTF.

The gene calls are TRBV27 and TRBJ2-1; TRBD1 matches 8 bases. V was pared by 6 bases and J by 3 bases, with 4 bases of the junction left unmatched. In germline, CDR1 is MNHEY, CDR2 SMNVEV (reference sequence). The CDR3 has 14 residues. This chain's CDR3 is CASRSRGLYNEQFF. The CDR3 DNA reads TGTGCCAGCAGGTCCAGGGGGCTCTACAATGAGCAGTTCTTC.